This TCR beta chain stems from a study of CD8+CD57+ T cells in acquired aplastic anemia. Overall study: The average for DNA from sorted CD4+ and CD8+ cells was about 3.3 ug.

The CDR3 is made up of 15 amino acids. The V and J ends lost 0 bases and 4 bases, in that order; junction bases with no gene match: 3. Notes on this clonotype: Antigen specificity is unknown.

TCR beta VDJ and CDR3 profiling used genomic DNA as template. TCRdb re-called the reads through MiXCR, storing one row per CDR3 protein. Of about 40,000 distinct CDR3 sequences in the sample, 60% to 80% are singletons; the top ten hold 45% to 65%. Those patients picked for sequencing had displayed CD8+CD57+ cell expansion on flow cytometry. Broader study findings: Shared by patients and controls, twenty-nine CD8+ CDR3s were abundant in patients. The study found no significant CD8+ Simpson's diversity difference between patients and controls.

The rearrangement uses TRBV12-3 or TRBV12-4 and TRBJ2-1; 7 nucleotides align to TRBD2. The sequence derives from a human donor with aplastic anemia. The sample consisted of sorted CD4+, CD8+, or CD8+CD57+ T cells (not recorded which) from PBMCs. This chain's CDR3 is CASSLAGGGYNEQFF. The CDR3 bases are TGTGCCAGCAGTTTAGCGGGGGGGGGATACAATGAGCAGTTCTTC.